A single sample is the source of the 24 T cell receptor beta chains below, sequenced in a study of response to subunit inactivated influenza vaccine. Using its own MiXCR run on the RT-PCR reads, TCRdb lists one record per CDR3 protein. This repertoire shows 700,000 to 900,000 distinct CDR3 sequences, 21% found once; its top ten account for 10%. Sequenced material: PBMCs from blood, taken roughly 5 days after vaccination. The receptors derive from a man in his fifties or sixties who received an inactivated influenza vaccine.

This chain uses TRBV2 with TRBJ1-1, with D hard to call. There are 15 residues in the CDR3. V lost 2 bases and J lost 4, with 14 bases in between. Germline CDR1 is SNHLY and CDR2 is FYNNEI. The CDR3, as DNA: TGTGCCAGCAGTGAAATCCGGGCCTGGTCCACTGAAGCTTTCTTT. Its protein is CASSEIRAWSTEAFF.

V and J are TRBV27 and TRBJ2-5, with D possibly matching TRBD1 (6 bases). V was shortened by 4 bases and J by 2 bases, with 11 bases between the two germline ends. Per germline, CDR1 MNHEY and CDR2 SMNVEV (reference sequence). The CDR3 totals 14 residues. CDR3 sequence: CASSYRGRQETQYF. DNA for the CDR3: TGTGCCAGCAGTTATAGGGGGAGACAAGAGACCCAGTACTTC.

This chain uses TRBV25-1 with TRBJ2-7, with TRBD1 identical over 7 bases. Losses at the gene ends were 2 bases for V and 2 bases for J; bases not matched to a gene: 15. From germline, CDR1 is MGHDK and CDR2 SYGVNS. CDR3 length equals 18 residues. CDR3 residues: CASSEGSWDSRSPYEQYF. The CDR3 bases are TGTGCCAGCAGTGAAGGCTCGTGGGACAGCCGGTCCCCCTACGAGCAGTACTTC.

V is TRBV6-1 and J is TRBJ1-1; D is possibly TRBD1 (5 bases). The CDR3 extends over 15 amino acids. The V end lost 2 bases, the J end lost 4 bases, and 14 bases lay between the germline ends. Germline CDR1 MNHNS, CDR2 SASEGT. In DNA, the CDR3 is TGTGCCAGCAGTGAACGAGGGGTGTGGGGCACTGAAGCTTTCTTT. Its translation is CASSERGVWGTEAFF.

The chain is built from TRBV28 and TRBJ2-7; 7 positions agree with TRBD1. This CDR3 is 16 amino acids long. Trimming at V came to 6 bases and at J to 0 bases, leaving 11 bases not matched to a gene. The germline CDR1 and CDR2 sequences are MDHEN and SYDVKM. In DNA form, the CDR3 reads TGTGCCAGCAGCTCTACCGGGACAGCTAGCTCCTACGAGCAGTACTTC. Encoded protein: CASSSTGTASSYEQYF.

This clonotype appeared a few times. The chain employs TRBV28 and TRBJ2-2; D may be TRBD1 (6 bases). V lost 1 base to trimming and J lost 1 base, with 10 bases between them. CDR3 length: 16 residues. Germline values: CDR1 MDHEN, CDR2 SYDVKM. In DNA, the CDR3 is TGTGCCAGCAGTTTATCGGGACATCAGAACACCGGGGAGCTGTTTTTT. Translation gives CASSLSGHQNTGELFF.

This clonotype showed up just a few times. This chain connects TRBV20-1 to TRBJ2-1, with D possibly being TRBD2 (5 bases). The CDR3 covers 13 residues. Per the germline V gene, CDR1 is DFQATT and CDR2 is SNEGSKA (reference sequence). Trimming took 0 bases from V and 8 from J, leaving 11 bases between them. Here the CDR3 reads CSARDPWGDEQFF. In nucleotides, the CDR3 is TGCAGTGCTAGAGATCCTTGGGGAGATGAGCAGTTCTTC.

This clonotype was seen a few times. One end of the junction is discordant with germline, which a read error may explain. This rearrangement joins TRBV5-5 to TRBJ1-1; maybe TRBD1 (5 bases). The CDR3 length is 15 residues. Looked up from germline, CDR1 is SGHKS and CDR2 is YYEKEE (reference sequence). In nucleotides, the CDR3 is TGTGCCAGCAGCTTTGGTCAGGGATTGAACACTGAAGTTTTCTTT. This codes for CASSFGQGLNTEVFF.

This clonotype has just a few counts. The V call is TRBV11-2, the J call TRBJ2-3, with TRBD2 matching 9 bases. The germline V gene encodes CDR1 SGHAT and CDR2 FQNNGV. This CDR3 comprises 16 residues. The V segment lost 7 bases and the J segment 2 bases; nucleotides outside the gene matches: 10. As DNA, the CDR3 is TGTGCCAGCACCTTGCTAGCGGGGCCAATCACAGATACGCAGTATTTT. Protein: CASTLLAGPITDTQYF.

This clonotype was seen repeatedly, ten times or more. The chain has TRBV12-3 or TRBV12-4 and TRBJ2-2; D unclear. Deletions cut 6 bases from V and 4 bases from J, with 9 bases between. The CDR3 has 13 residues. The CDR3 nucleotides are TGTGCCAGCAGCCGCCTATCCACCGGGGAGCTGTTTTTT. Protein product: CASSRLSTGELFF.

This clonotype was observed at least ten times. The chain has TRBV5-1 and TRBJ2-1; 7 nucleotides agree with TRBD2. CDR3 length: 15 residues. V was pared by 4 bases and J by 2 bases, with 6 bases of the junction left unmatched. Germline loops: CDR1 SGHRS, CDR2 YFSETQ. The CDR3 protein is CASSISGSTYNEQFF. The CDR3 DNA is TGCGCCAGCAGCATTAGCGGGTCCACCTACAATGAGCAGTTCTTC. The full variable domain, with the rest looked up from reference TRBV5-1 and TRBJ2-1, is KAGVTQTPRYLIKTRGQQVTLSCSPISGHRSVSWYQQTPGQGLQFLFEYFSETQRNKGNFPGRFSGRQFSNSRSEMNVSTLELGDSALYLCASSISGSTYNEQFFGPGTRLTVL.

The chain recombines TRBV4-3 with TRBJ2-7; possibly TRBD2 for D (7 bases). There are 16 residues in the CDR3. Trimming stripped 0 bases from V and 5 bases from J, with 17 bases between. The V gene's germline CDR1 is LGHNA and CDR2 YSLEER. Written as DNA, the CDR3 is TGCGCCAGCAGCCAAGATCTCGGGGGGCGCATTAACGAGCAGTACTTC. The encoded protein is CASSQDLGGRINEQYF.

This clonotype was detected many times. This rearrangement joins TRBV29-1 to TRBJ2-1; TRBD1 matches 8 bases. The CDR3 has 10 residues. With V trimmed by 7 bases and J by 12 bases, 5 bases remained unmatched. CDR1 and CDR2 from the germline V gene are SQVTM and ANQGSEA. In DNA, the CDR3 is TGCAGCGCTGGGGGGACAGGGCAGTTCTTC. This gives the protein CSAGGTGQFF.

This clonotype was recorded a few times. CDR3 nucleotides: TGCAGTGCTAGAGAGGTCATCAATGAAAAACTGTTTTTT. Amino acids: CSAREVINEKLFF. The genes are TRBV20-1 and TRBJ1-4; no clear D gene. The ends were cut back, 0 bases at V and 5 bases at J, with 7 bases in the middle. The CDR3 spans 13 residues. Germline V gene sequence: CDR1 DFQATT, CDR2 SNEGSKA (reference sequence).

This clonotype has more than one count but fewer than ten. This chain uses TRBV10-3 with TRBJ2-7; TRBD2 agrees at 15 bases. The CDR3 loop spans 16 amino acids. With V trimmed by 4 bases and J by 0 bases, 1 base remained unmatched. Germline CDR1 reads ENHRY; CDR2 reads SYGVKD. The CDR3 region has the DNA TGTGCCATCAGTGGGGGACTAGCGGGGGGCTCCTACGAGCAGTACTTC. Amino acids: CAISGGLAGGSYEQYF.

V and J are TRBV7-2 and TRBJ2-7; D possibly corresponds to TRBD2 (7 bases). Germline V gives CDR1 SGHTA, CDR2 FQGNSA. Between the trimmed V and J ends, which lost 5 bases and 0 bases, there was a span of 11 bases. This CDR3 has 14 amino acids. This CDR3 reads CASSRAGASYEQYF. CDR3 nucleotide sequence: TGTGCCAGCAGCCGTGCGGGGGCCTCCTACGAGCAGTACTTC.

The chain couples TRBV5-6 to TRBJ2-3; perhaps D is TRBD1 or TRBD2 (5 bases each). The CDR3 totals 14 residues. Germline V lookup: CDR1 SGHDT, CDR2 YYEEEE. The ends were cut back, 6 bases at V and 2 bases at J, with 13 bases in the middle. The CDR3 DNA is TGTGCCAGCACCAGAGGGGAATACACAGATACGCAGTATTTT. Protein product: CASTRGEYTDTQYF. The entire variable domain, with the rest obtained from reference TRBV5-6 and TRBJ2-3, is as follows: DAGVTQSPTHLIKTRGQQVTLRCSPKSGHDTVSWYQQALGQGPQFIFQYYEEEERQRGNFPDRFSGHQFPNYSSELNVNALLLGDSALYLCASTRGEYTDTQYFGPGTRLTVL.

In this sample, this clonotype turned up a few times. V and J are TRBV28 and TRBJ2-5; D is tentatively TRBD1 or TRBD2 (5 bases each). V lost 2 bases and J 5 bases, leaving 24 bases between the germline ends. Germline V gives CDR1 MDHEN, CDR2 SYDVKM. CDR3 length: 18 residues. As DNA, the CDR3 is TGTGCCAGCAGTTTAGGGGTAGTGGAGCCGGGACGTAGGGAGACCCAGTACTTC. Protein product: CASSLGVVEPGRRETQYF.

This chain uses TRBV5-1 with TRBJ2-3; TRBD2 might be the D (6 bases). The CDR3 sequence is 13 residues long. Per germline, CDR1 SGHRS and CDR2 YFSETQ. V lost 6 bases and J lost 6, with 14 bases in between. This CDR3 is CASTDGGLDTQYF. The CDR3 coding sequence is TGCGCCAGCACTGACGGGGGTCTGGATACGCAGTATTTT.

V usage is TRBV5-1 and J usage is TRBJ2-3; TRBD1 might be the D (6 bases). The CDR3 sequence is 14 residues long. The ends were cut back, 4 bases at V and 2 bases at J, with 11 bases in the middle. CDR1 and CDR2 (germline): SGHRS, YFSETQ. Written as DNA, the CDR3 is TGCGCCAGCAGCGTTGACAGGCCCACAGATACGCAGTATTTT. This translates into CASSVDRPTDTQYF.

The V call is TRBV5-1, the J call TRBJ2-7; 7 nucleotides align to TRBD1. V shed 4 bases, J shed 3 bases, and the junction held 10 bases outside the gene matches. Germline CDR1 and CDR2: SGHRS and YFSETQ. The CDR3 runs to 15 residues. CDR3 nucleotides: TGCGCCAGCAGCCTGGGACAGACTCAGGTCTACGAGCAGTACTTC. This sequence encodes CASSLGQTQVYEQYF.

This clonotype was recorded a few times. This chain connects TRBV5-5 to TRBJ2-2; 8 nucleotides align to TRBD2. V lost 6 bases to trimming and J lost 1 base; unmatched junction nucleotides: 5. The CDR3 runs to 15 residues. Germline V gene lookup returns CDR1 SGHKS and CDR2 YYEKEE (reference sequence). The CDR3 loop is CASILRGGNTGELFF. The DNA of the CDR3 is TGTGCCAGCATTCTTCGGGGGGGGAACACCGGGGAGCTGTTTTTT.

The CDR3 nucleotides are TGTGCCACCAGTGATTTGACAGTCACAGATACGCAGTATTTT. Translated, it gives CATSDLTVTDTQYF. V is TRBV24-1 and J is TRBJ2-3; unclear D gene. Germline assignment: CDR1 KGHDR and CDR2 SFDVKD. Trimming shortened V by 0 bases and J by 2 bases, and 5 bases separated the two germline ends. The CDR3 covers 14 residues.

In its sample, this clonotype was seen many times. The rearrangement joins TRBV12-3 or TRBV12-4 to TRBJ2-5; 8 bases fit TRBD2. J lost 0 bases, V lost 4 bases, and 4 bases had no gene match. The CDR3 is 15 residues long. This CDR3 is CASSWVAGNQETQYF. The CDR3 bases are TGTGCCAGCAGTTGGGTAGCGGGAAACCAAGAGACCCAGTACTTC.